Listed below are T cell receptor beta chains from one sample, sequenced in a study of T cell repertoires in ileal Crohn's disease. Generated by immunoSEQ multiplex PCR, the TCRdb table keeps only in-frame clones and is missing some. The sample lists thousands of clones, roughly 92% occurring once. Sequenced input: ileal tissue. Every receptor here comes from an adult with Crohn's disease. Both conserved end residues are part of each CDR3. Fields, in order: clone size, D gene, V gene, J gene, CDR3 length, CDR3 protein, CDR3 DNA. A D gene is named only where the DNA matches it firmly. The size field is filled for only some rows; it gives once, few, many or a size class.

NA	TRBD1	TRBV6-1	TRBJ1-5	19	CASSEVSWDRAYSNQPQHF	TGTGCCAGCAGTGAGGTCTCTTGGGACAGGGCCTATAGCAATCAGCCCCAGCATTTT
NA	NA	TRBV6-5	TRBJ2-1	15	CASSAGGSGYNEQFF	TGTGCCAGCAGTGCCGGAGGGTCCGGGTACAATGAGCAGTTCTTC
NA	TRBD1	TRBV7-3	TRBJ1-1	13	CASSFHRGTRAFF	TGTGCCAGCAGCTTTCACAGGGGTACGAGGGCTTTCTTT
NA	TRBD1	TRBV28	TRBJ1-6	16	CASSFLTGTANSPLHF	TGTGCCAGCAGTTTCCTTACCGGGACAGCCAATTCACCCCTCCACTTT
NA	NA	TRBV30	TRBJ1-1	11	CAWSVTGWAFF	TGTGCCTGGAGTGTGACGGGATGGGCTTTCTTT
once	NA	TRBV15	TRBJ2-3	12	CATAAGADTQYF	TGTGCCACCGCTGCCGGGGCAGATACGCAGTATTTT
NA	TRBD1	TRBV11-2	TRBJ1-4	15	CASSFSTGLNEKLFF	TGTGCCAGCAGCTTTTCGACAGGGCTTAATGAAAAACTGTTTTTT
NA	TRBD2	TRBV18	TRBJ2-1	16	CASSPTLAGGGDEQFF	TGTGCCAGCTCACCTACCTTAGCGGGAGGAGGGGATGAGCAGTTCTTC
NA	TRBD1	TRBV10-1	TRBJ2-1	14	CASSTGQGNDEQFF	TGCGCCAGCTCGACGGGACAGGGAAACGATGAGCAGTTCTTC
NA	TRBD1	TRBV5-1	TRBJ2-6	18	CASSWTGQAYSGANVLTF	TGCGCCAGCAGCTGGACGGGACAGGCGTACTCTGGGGCCAACGTCCTGACTTTC
NA	TRBD2	TRBV2	TRBJ2-5	15	CASSEPTSGRGTQYF	TGTGCCAGCAGTGAACCTACTAGCGGGAGGGGGACCCAGTACTTC